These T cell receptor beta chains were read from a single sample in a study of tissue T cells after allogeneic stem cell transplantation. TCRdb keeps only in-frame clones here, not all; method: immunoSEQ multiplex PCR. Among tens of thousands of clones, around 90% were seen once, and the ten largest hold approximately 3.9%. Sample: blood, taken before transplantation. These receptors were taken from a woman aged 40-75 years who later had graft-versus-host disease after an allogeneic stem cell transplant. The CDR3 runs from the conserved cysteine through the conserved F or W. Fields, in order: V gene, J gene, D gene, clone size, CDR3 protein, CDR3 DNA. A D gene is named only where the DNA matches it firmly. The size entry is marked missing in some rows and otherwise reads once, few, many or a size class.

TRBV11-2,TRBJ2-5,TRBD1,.,CASRPGHRGRETQYF,TGTGCCAGCAGGCCGGGGCACAGGGGGCGGGAGACCCAGTACTTC
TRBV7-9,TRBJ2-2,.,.,CASSLGHGELFF,TGTGCCAGCAGCTTAGGGCACGGGGAGCTGTTTTTT
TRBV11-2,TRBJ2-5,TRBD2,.,CASSLRASGGGETQYF,TGTGCCAGCAGCTTAAGGGCTAGCGGTGGGGGAGAGACCCAGTACTTC
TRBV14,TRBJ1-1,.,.,CASSRTVNTEAFF,TGTGCCAGCAGCCGGACAGTTAACACTGAAGCTTTCTTT
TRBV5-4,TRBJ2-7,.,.,CASSSAETYEQYF,TGTGCCAGCAGCTCTGCGGAAACCTACGAGCAGTACTTC
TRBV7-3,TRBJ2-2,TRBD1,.,CASSTTGVSTGELFF,TGTGCCAGCAGCACGACAGGGGTATCCACCGGGGAGCTGTTTTTT
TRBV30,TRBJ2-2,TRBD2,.,CAWSKGSGRAGELFF,TGTGCCTGGAGTAAAGGTAGCGGGAGGGCCGGGGAGCTGTTTTTT
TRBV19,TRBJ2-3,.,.,CASSSISKTLTRADTQYF,TGTGCCAGTAGTTCAATATCAAAGACCTTAACGAGGGCAGATACGCAGTATTTT
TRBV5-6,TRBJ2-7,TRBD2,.,CASSVSGSAYEQYF,TGTGCCAGCAGCGTTAGCGGGAGCGCCTACGAGCAGTACTTC
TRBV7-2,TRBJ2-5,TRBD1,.,CASSLQTGRETQYF,TGTGCCAGCAGCTTACAGACAGGGCGGGAGACCCAGTACTTC
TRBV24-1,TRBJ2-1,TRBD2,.,CATSMEGLGNEQFF,TGTGCCACCAGTATGGAAGGACTAGGGAATGAGCAGTTCTTC
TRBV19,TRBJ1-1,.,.,CASSPIPGRAEAFF,TGTGCCAGTAGTCCCATCCCAGGACGGGCTGAAGCTTTCTTT
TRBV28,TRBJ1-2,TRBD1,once,CASSFLTGGDGYTF,TGTGCCAGCAGTTTTCTTACAGGGGGCGATGGCTACACCTTC
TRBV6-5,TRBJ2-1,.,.,CASTLLAGNEQFF,TGTGCCAGCACCCTACTAGCCGGAAATGAGCAGTTCTTC
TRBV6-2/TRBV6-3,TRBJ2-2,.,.,CASSYEETDTGELFF,TGTGCCAGCAGTTACGAGGAAACAGACACCGGGGAGCTGTTTTTT
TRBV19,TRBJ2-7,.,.,CASSIGGEQYF,TGTGCCAGTAGTATAGGGGGGGAGCAGTACTTC
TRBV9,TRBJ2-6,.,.,CASSVEGSGANVLTF,TGTGCCAGCAGCGTAGAGGGGTCTGGGGCCAACGTCCTGACTTTC
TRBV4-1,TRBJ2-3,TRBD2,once,CASSQGLAGFEAQYF,TGCGCCAGCAGCCAGGGACTAGCGGGTTTCGAGGCGCAGTATTTT
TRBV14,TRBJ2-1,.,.,CASSQEISRAYNEQFF,TGTGCCAGCAGCCAAGAGATTAGCCGAGCCTACAATGAGCAGTTCTTC
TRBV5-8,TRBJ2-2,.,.,CASSLAVGTNTGELFF,TGTGCCAGCAGCTTGGCCGTCGGGACGAACACCGGGGAGCTGTTTTTT
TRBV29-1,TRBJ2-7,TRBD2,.,CSVGLAGGYEQYF,TGCAGCGTTGGACTAGCGGGAGGGTACGAGCAGTACTTC
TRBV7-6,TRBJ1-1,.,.,CASSNRPPAFF,TGTGCCAGCAGCAACAGACCCCCGGCTTTCTTT
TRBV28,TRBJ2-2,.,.,CASSLPNTVPPGELFF,TGTGCCAGCAGTTTACCCAACACGGTTCCGCCCGGGGAGCTGTTTTTT
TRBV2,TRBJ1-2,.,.,CASSVSWNGYTF,TGTGCCAGCAGTGTTTCGTGGAATGGCTACACCTTC
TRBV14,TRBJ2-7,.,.,CASSQVRGLEQYF,TGTGCCAGCAGCCAAGTTCGCGGTCTCGAGCAGTACTTC
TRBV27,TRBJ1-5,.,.,CASSLGGGNQPQHF,TGTGCCAGCAGTTTGGGGGGTGGCAATCAGCCCCAGCATTTT
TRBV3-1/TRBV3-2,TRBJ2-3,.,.,CASSQGSKRLTGTQYF,TGTGCCAGCAGCCAAGGTAGTAAGCGGCTCACAGGTACGCAGTATTTT